Below, 3 T cell receptor beta chains from the same sample are listed, as sequenced in a study of blood T cell repertoires in COVID-19 (dated by TCRdb to about 2020). The method behind the library was the immunoSEQ multiplex PCR assay. Not all clones reach the TCRdb copy of this immuneACCESS table, which keeps in-frame sequences only. Checked studies attribute under half of the gap to unresolved V genes and leave the rest unexplained. The sample yields 30,000 or so clones; about 92% were counted once. The ten largest clones add up to about 0.86% of the sample. The specimen was peripheral blood. All receptors come from a male donor with active COVID-19.

This chain links TRBV18 with TRBJ1-2, with D possibly matching TRBD1 (5 bases). The CDR3 is 15 amino acids. From germline, CDR1 is KGHSH and CDR2 LQKENI. Trimming took 3 bases from V and 4 from J, leaving 15 bases between them. The CDR3 sequence: CASSPGREGRYGYTF. The CDR3 DNA reads TGTGCCAGCTCACCCGGCCGGGAGGGGCGCTATGGCTACACCTTC.

The chain employs TRBV6-5 and TRBJ1-1; weak D call: TRBD1 (6 bases). The CDR3 is made up of 15 amino acids. V shed 1 base and J shed 1 base, with 10 bases lying between them. The V gene's germline CDR1 is MNHEY and CDR2 SVGAGI. CDR3 in amino acids: CASSYLGQSNTEAFF. The CDR3 coding sequence is TGTGCCAGCAGTTACTTAGGACAGTCGAACACTGAAGCTTTCTTT.

The rearrangement links TRBV6-5 to TRBJ1-5; 7 bases line up with TRBD1. Trimming removed 6 bases from V and 4 bases from J; junction bases left unmatched: 9. The CDR3 sequence is 15 residues long. Germline V CDR1 and CDR2: MNHEY, SVGAGI. As DNA, the CDR3 is TGTGCCAGCAGGCCCCAGGGGACAGTGAATCAGCCCCAGCATTTT. Its translation: CASRPQGTVNQPQHF.